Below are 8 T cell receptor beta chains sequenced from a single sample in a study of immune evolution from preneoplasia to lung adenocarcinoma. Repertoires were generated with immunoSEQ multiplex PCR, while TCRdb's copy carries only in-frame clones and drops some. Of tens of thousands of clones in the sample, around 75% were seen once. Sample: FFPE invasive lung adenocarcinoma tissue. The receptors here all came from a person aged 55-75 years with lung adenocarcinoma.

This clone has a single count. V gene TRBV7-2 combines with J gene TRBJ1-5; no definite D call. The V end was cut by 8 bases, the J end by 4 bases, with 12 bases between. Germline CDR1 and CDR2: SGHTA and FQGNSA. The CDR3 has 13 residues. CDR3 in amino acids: CASRSNTNQPQHF. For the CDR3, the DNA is TGTGCCAGCCGCTCAAACACGAATCAGCCCCAGCATTTT.

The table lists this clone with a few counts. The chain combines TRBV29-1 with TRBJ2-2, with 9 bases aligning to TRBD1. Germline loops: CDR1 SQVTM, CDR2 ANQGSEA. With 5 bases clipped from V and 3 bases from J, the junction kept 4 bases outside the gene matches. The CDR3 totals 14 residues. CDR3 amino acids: CSVSRTGDTGELFF. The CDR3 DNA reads TGCAGCGTTAGTAGGACAGGGGACACCGGGGAGCTGTTTTTT.

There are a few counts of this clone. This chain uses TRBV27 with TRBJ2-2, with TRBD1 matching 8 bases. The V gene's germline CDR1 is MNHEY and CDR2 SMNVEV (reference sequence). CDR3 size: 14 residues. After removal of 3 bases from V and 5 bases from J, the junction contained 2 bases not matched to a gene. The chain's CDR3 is CASSFYRGTGELFF. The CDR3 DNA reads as TGTGCCAGCAGTTTCTACAGGGGGACCGGGGAGCTGTTTTTT.

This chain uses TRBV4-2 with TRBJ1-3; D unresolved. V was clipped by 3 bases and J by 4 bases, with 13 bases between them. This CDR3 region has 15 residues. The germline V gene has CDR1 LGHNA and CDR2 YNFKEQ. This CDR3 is CASSHQRPSGNTIYF. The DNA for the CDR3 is TGTGCCAGCAGCCACCAGCGTCCTAGCGGAAACACCATATATTTT.

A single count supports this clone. The CDR3 coding sequence is TGTGCCAGCAGCCAAGCAGGGACCGAAGAGACCCAGTACTTC. Translating gives CASSQAGTEETQYF. The chain joins TRBV4-2 to TRBJ2-5, with D perhaps assigned TRBD1 or TRBD2 (5 bases each). This CDR3 has 14 residues. The germline V gene encodes CDR1 LGHNA and CDR2 YNFKEQ. Trimming left V 1 base short and J 3 bases short, with 9 bases between.

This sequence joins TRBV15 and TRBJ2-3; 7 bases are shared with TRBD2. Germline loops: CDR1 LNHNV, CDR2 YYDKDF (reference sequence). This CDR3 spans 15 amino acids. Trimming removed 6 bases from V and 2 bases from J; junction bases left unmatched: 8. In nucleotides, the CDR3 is TGTGCCACCAGTCCCACCGGGGGGTTCACAGATACGCAGTATTTT. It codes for CATSPTGGFTDTQYF.

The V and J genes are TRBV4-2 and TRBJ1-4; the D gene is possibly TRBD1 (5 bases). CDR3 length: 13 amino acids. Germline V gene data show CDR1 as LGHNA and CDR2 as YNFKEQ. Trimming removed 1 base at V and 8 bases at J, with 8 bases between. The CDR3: CASSQAGYEKLFF. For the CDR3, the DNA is TGTGCCAGCAGCCAAGCAGGGTACGAAAAACTGTTTTTT.

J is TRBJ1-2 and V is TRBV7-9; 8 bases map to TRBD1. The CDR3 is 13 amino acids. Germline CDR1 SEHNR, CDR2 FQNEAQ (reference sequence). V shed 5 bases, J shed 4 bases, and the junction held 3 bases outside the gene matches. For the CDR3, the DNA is TGTGCCAGCAGCCCGGACAGGGTCTATGGCTACACCTTC. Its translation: CASSPDRVYGYTF.